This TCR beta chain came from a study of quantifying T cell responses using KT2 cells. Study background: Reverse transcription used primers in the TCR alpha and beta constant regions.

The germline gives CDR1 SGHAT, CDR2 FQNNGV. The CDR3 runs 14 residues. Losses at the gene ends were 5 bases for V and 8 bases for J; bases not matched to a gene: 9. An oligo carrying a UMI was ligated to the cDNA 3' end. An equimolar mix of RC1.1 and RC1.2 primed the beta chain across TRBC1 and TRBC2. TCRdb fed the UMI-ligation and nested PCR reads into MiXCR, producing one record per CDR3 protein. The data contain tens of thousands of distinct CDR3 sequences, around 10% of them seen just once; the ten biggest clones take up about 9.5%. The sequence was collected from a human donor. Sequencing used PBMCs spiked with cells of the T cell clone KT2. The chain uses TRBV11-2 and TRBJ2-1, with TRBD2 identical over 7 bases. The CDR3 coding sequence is TGTGCCAGCAGCCCAAGGACTAGTTTCCATGAGCAGTTCTTC. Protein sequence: CASSPRTSFHEQFF.